This T cell receptor beta chain was recovered during a study of B cell selection in AIRE deficiency. Study-wide results and caveats: Of several thousand shared Treg TCRbeta sequences, under 40% were healthy-donor-only and about 9.1% patient-only. About 30% of healthy-shared Treg TCRbeta sequences appeared in patient Tconv cells.

Worth noting for this clone: Antigen unknown.

Sorted regulatory T cells were CD4-positive, CD25-high and CD127-low or negative. Libraries were prepared by immunoSEQ multiplex PCR; TCRdb keeps only in-frame clonotypes and omits some of them. The table records about 26,000 clones, around 92% of them present only once. CDR3 size: 14 residues. J lost 7 bases, V lost 2 bases, and 8 bases had no gene match. From germline, CDR1 is SGHRS and CDR2 YFSETQ. The chain has TRBV5-1 and TRBJ1-2; 7 positions agree with TRBD1. This TCR came from a human donor in good health. Sequenced input: CD4+CD25+ Tregs sorted from PBMCs. CDR3 nucleotides: TGCGCCAGCAGCTTTATTACAGGGGTTCTTGGCTACACCTTC. Amino acids: CASSFITGVLGYTF. The full variable domain, rest sourced from reference TRBV5-1 and TRBJ1-2, is KAGVTQTPRYLIKTRGQQVTLSCSPISGHRSVSWYQQTPGQGLQFLFEYFSETQRNKGNFPGRFSGRQFSNSRSEMNVSTLELGDSALYLCASSFITGVLGYTFGSGTRLTVV.